This T cell receptor (beta chain) was documented in a study of blood T cell repertoires in COVID-19. Cohort placement rested on clinical history that participants reported themselves. CDR1 SGDLS and CDR2 YYNGEE come from the germline V gene. V was pared by 4 bases and J by 0 bases, with 12 bases of the junction left unmatched. This CDR3 has 20 amino acids. Method: immunoSEQ multiplex PCR; TCRdb's copy keeps in-frame clones and lacks some. Of about 180,000 clones listed, 89% are singletons. Sample: PBMCs or T cells enriched from blood (not recorded which). The chain combines TRBV9 with TRBJ2-3, with 15 bases that match TRBD2. This sequence originates from a woman in her 40s with acute COVID-19. CDR3 in DNA: TGTGCCAGCAGCCCTCGGACTAGCGGGGGGGCGGTCGTTAGCACAGATACGCAGTATTTT. Its protein is CASSPRTSGGAVVSTDTQYF. Based on the CDR3 plus reference TRBV9 and TRBJ2-3, the full variable domain is DSGVTQTPKHLITATGQRVTLRCSPRSGDLSVYWYQQSLDQGLQFLIQYYNGEERAKGNILERFSAQQFPDLHSELNLSSLELGDSALYFCASSPRTSGGAVVSTDTQYFGPGTRLTVL.